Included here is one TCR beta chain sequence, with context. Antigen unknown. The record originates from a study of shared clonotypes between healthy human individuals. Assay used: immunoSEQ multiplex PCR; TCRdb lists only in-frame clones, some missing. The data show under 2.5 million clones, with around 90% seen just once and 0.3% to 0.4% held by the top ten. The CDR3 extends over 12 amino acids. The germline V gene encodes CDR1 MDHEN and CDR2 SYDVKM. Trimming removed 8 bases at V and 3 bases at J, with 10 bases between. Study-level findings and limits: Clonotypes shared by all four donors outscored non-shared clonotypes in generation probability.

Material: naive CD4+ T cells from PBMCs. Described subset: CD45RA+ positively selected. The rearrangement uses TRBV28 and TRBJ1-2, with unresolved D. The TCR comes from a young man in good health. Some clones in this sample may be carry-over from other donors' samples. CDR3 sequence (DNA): TGTGCCAGCTACAGTGTATACTATGGCTACACCTTC. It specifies CASYSVYYGYTF.